The next 29 T cell receptor beta chains were all read from a single sample in a study of blood T cell repertoires in COVID-19. Sequencing was performed with immunoSEQ multiplex PCR; in TCRdb, only in-frame clones are kept and a portion is missing. Here the sample spans some 300,000 clones, roughly 88% being singletons. The sequencing input was PBMCs or T cells enriched from blood (not recorded which). These receptors all stem from a woman under 40 who had recovered from COVID-19.

The chain joins TRBV7-2 to TRBJ2-7; the D is unclear. This CDR3 contains 14 residues. V lost 3 bases to trimming and J lost 1 base, with 10 bases between them. The germline V gene has CDR1 SGHTA and CDR2 FQGNSA. The CDR3 region is CASSFGRVSYEQYF. Here the CDR3 DNA reads TGTGCCAGCAGCTTTGGCCGGGTGTCCTACGAGCAGTACTTC.

The J gene is TRBJ2-6, the V gene TRBV4-1; TRBD1 matches at 9 bases. Losses at the gene ends were 0 bases for V and 0 bases for J; bases not matched to a gene: 9. Germline assignment: CDR1 MGHRA and CDR2 YSYEKL. The CDR3 consists of 20 residues. CDR3 residues: CASSQDRFLGQGSGANVLTF. DNA for the CDR3: TGCGCCAGCAGCCAAGATCGATTTTTGGGACAGGGCTCTGGGGCCAACGTCCTGACTTTC.

This clone appeared once. This sequence joins TRBV27 and TRBJ2-3, with 10 bases aligning to TRBD2. The V gene end was trimmed by 1 base and the J gene end by 4 bases; junction bases not matched to a gene: 8. CDR1 and CDR2 from the germline V gene are MNHEY and SMNVEV (reference sequence). CDR3 length: 17 amino acids. The CDR3 nucleotides are TGTGCCAGCAGTTTATTGGGAGCGGGGGGGCGATCAGATACGCAGTATTTT. Its protein is CASSLLGAGGRSDTQYF.

The CDR3 here is CASSTGGTGVYGYTF. The CDR3 DNA reads as TGTGCCAGTAGTACAGGGGGGACAGGGGTCTATGGCTACACCTTC. The chain carries TRBV19 and TRBJ1-2, with 10 nucleotides matching TRBD1. Germline CDR1 is LNHDA and CDR2 is SQIVND (reference sequence). V shed 4 bases and J 4 bases; nucleotides not matched to a gene: 6. The CDR3 is 15 residues long. Full variable domain (outside the CDR3, taken from reference TRBV19 and TRBJ1-2): DGGITQSPKYLFRKEGQNVTLSCEQNLNHDAMYWYRQDPGQGLRLIYYSQIVNDFQKGDIAEGYSVSREKKESFPLTVTSAQKNPTAFYLCASSTGGTGVYGYTFGSGTRLTVV.

The chain joins TRBV15 to TRBJ2-5; the D is unclear. The germline V gene has CDR1 LNHNV and CDR2 YYDKDF (reference sequence). Trimming left V 0 bases short and J 4 bases short, with 3 bases between. This CDR3 has 12 amino acids. CDR3 sequence (DNA): TGTGCCACCAGCAGAGACGGAGAGACCCAGTACTTC. Its protein is CATSRDGETQYF.

V gene TRBV28 combines with J gene TRBJ2-5, with a weak D call TRBD1 (5 bases). V lost 6 bases and J 3 bases, leaving 17 bases between the germline ends. CDR1 is MDHEN and CDR2 is SYDVKM in the germline V gene. The CDR3 has 15 residues. For the CDR3, the DNA is TGTGCCAGCAGGGACACCTACCCCATCGAAGAGACCCAGTACTTC. This encodes CASRDTYPIEETQYF. Full variable domain (remainder filled in from reference TRBV28 and TRBJ2-5): DVKVTQSSRYLVKRTGEKVFLECVQDMDHENMFWYRQDPGLGLRLIYFSYDVKMKEKGDIPEGYSVSREKKERFSLILESASTNQTSMYLCASRDTYPIEETQYFGPGTRLLVL.

The chain has TRBV27 and TRBJ1-1; D is uncertain. The length of the CDR3 is 16 residues. Trimming stripped 3 bases from V and 0 bases from J, with 14 bases between. Per the germline V gene, CDR1 is MNHEY and CDR2 is SMNVEV (reference sequence). The DNA for the CDR3 is TGTGCCAGCAGTTTTTCTTTATTGGGAGTGAACACTGAAGCTTTCTTT. As protein: CASSFSLLGVNTEAFF.

This clone was recorded a few times. The gene calls are TRBV24-1 and TRBJ1-5, with TRBD1 matching over 7 bases. Germline assignment: CDR1 KGHDR and CDR2 SFDVKD. V shed 5 bases, J shed 3 bases, and the junction held 6 bases outside the gene matches. The CDR3 is 15 amino acids. CDR3 DNA sequence: TGTGCCACCAGTGGTCGAACAGGGGCCAATCAGCCCCAGCATTTT. It is translated as CATSGRTGANQPQHF.

The V gene is TRBV18, the J gene TRBJ1-1, with D uncertain. The CDR3 totals 15 residues. Germline lookup yields CDR1 KGHSH and CDR2 LQKENI. Trimming removed 4 bases from V and 0 bases from J, with 12 bases in between. The CDR3 protein is CASSQSSGLNTEAFF. In nucleotides, the CDR3 is TGTGCCAGCTCACAGAGCTCAGGTTTGAACACTGAAGCTTTCTTT. Based on the CDR3 plus reference TRBV18 and TRBJ1-1, the full variable domain is NAGVMQNPRHLVRRRGQEARLRCSPMKGHSHVYWYRQLPEEGLKFMVYLQKENIIDESGMPKERFSAEFPKEGPSILRIQQVVRGDSAAYFCASSQSSGLNTEAFFGQGTRLTVV.

J is TRBJ1-6 and V is TRBV11-2; 11 bases are a match to TRBD1. Germline values: CDR1 SGHAT, CDR2 FQNNGV. The CDR3 is 16 amino acids. Unmatched junction bases numbered 6, after V lost 5 bases and J lost 6 bases. CDR3 amino acids: CASSPGQGESNSPLHF. DNA of the CDR3: TGTGCCAGCAGCCCGGGACAGGGGGAGAGTAATTCACCCCTCCACTTT.

This sequence joins TRBV10-3 and TRBJ1-5; D unresolved. Per germline, CDR1 ENHRY and CDR2 SYGVKD. The CDR3 runs 14 residues. V dropped 2 bases and J dropped 9 bases, with 14 bases sitting between them. Here the CDR3 DNA reads TGTGCCATCAGTGAGGCCCCATCTATCGCGCCCCAGCATTTT. It yields the protein CAISEAPSIAPQHF.

The count of this clone is one. The chain uses TRBV9 and TRBJ2-5, with D tentatively TRBD2 (6 bases). V was clipped by 0 bases and J by 2 bases, with 17 bases between them. Germline V lookup: CDR1 SGDLS, CDR2 YYNGEE. The CDR3 is 17 amino acids. CDR3 nucleotide sequence: TGTGCCAGCAGCGTAGACGTGGGTGGAGGGTTGCAAGAGACCCAGTACTTC. Its protein product is CASSVDVGGGLQETQYF.

The chain joins TRBV18 to TRBJ2-7, with 9 bases matching TRBD2. The germline V gene encodes CDR1 KGHSH and CDR2 LQKENI. Unmatched junction bases numbered 12, after V lost 5 bases and J lost 1 base. This CDR3 has 17 residues. The CDR3 spells CASSSRPASGASYEQYF. In nucleotides, the CDR3 is TGTGCCAGCTCATCACGCCCTGCTAGCGGGGCATCCTACGAGCAGTACTTC. Full variable domain (remainder filled in from reference TRBV18 and TRBJ2-7): NAGVMQNPRHLVRRRGQEARLRCSPMKGHSHVYWYRQLPEEGLKFMVYLQKENIIDESGMPKERFSAEFPKEGPSILRIQQVVRGDSAAYFCASSSRPASGASYEQYFGPGTRLTVT.

V gene TRBV9 combines with J gene TRBJ1-2; TRBD1 might be the D (6 bases). Germline values: CDR1 SGDLS, CDR2 YYNGEE. This CDR3 region has 14 residues. V dropped 3 bases and J dropped 6 bases, with 15 bases sitting between them. CDR3 region: CASSDDRFGDGYTF. In DNA, the CDR3 is TGTGCCAGCAGCGACGACAGGTTTGGAGATGGCTACACCTTC. Variable domain in full (rest from reference TRBV9 and TRBJ1-2): DSGVTQTPKHLITATGQRVTLRCSPRSGDLSVYWYQQSLDQGLQFLIQYYNGEERAKGNILERFSAQQFPDLHSELNLSSLELGDSALYFCASSDDRFGDGYTFGSGTRLTVV.

The chain couples TRBV7-8 to TRBJ2-1, with a weak D call TRBD2 (6 bases). The CDR3 is 19 residues long. The germline V gene has CDR1 SGHVS and CDR2 FQNEAQ. The germline V and J ends were trimmed by 6 bases and 0 bases, with 24 bases remaining between them. CDR3 sequence (DNA): TGTGCCAGCAGTTACCCCCCGAGGGAGGTGGTGTTCTCCTACAATGAGCAGTTCTTC. Amino acids: CASSYPPREVVFSYNEQFF. The full variable domain, rest sourced from reference TRBV7-8 and TRBJ2-1, is GAGVSQSPRYKVAKRGQDVALRCDPISGHVSLFWYQQALGQGPEFLTYFQNEAQLDKSGLPSDRFFAERPEGSVSTLKIQRTQQEDSAVYLCASSYPPREVVFSYNEQFFGPGTRLTVL.

This chain joins TRBV4-1 and TRBJ2-3; unclear D gene. This CDR3 contains 14 residues. V lost 1 base and J lost 8, with 13 bases in between. Germline V gene sequence: CDR1 MGHRA, CDR2 YSYEKL. The CDR3 loop reads CASSQGFSVGTQYF. The CDR3 DNA reads as TGCGCCAGCAGCCAAGGGTTCAGCGTGGGTACGCAGTATTTT.

J is TRBJ2-3 and V is TRBV28, with 8 bases matching TRBD2. Germline values: CDR1 MDHEN, CDR2 SYDVKM. CDR3 size: 13 residues. The trim removed 7 bases at V and 5 bases at J, leaving 5 bases unmatched. The CDR3 loop reads CASTGRGRDTQYF. The CDR3 nucleotides are TGTGCCAGCACCGGGAGGGGCCGAGATACGCAGTATTTT.

V and J are TRBV30 and TRBJ1-5; D is unclear. CDR3 length: 13 amino acids. CDR1 GTSNPN and CDR2 SVGIG come from the germline V gene (reference sequence). V shed 3 bases and J shed 2 bases, with 8 bases lying between them. The CDR3 protein is CAWRGSGNQPQHF. Written as DNA, the CDR3 is TGTGCCTGGAGGGGGAGTGGCAATCAGCCCCAGCATTTT.

This clone was detected a few times. The V and J genes are TRBV27 and TRBJ1-4; 8 bases are a match to TRBD1. The germline V gene encodes CDR1 MNHEY and CDR2 SMNVEV (reference sequence). The CDR3 has 15 amino acids. V dropped 5 bases and J dropped 5; count of bases not matched to a gene: 7. The CDR3 nucleotides are TGTGCCAGCAGTCCCGGACCAGGGGGCAATGAAAAACTGTTTTTT. Translating it yields CASSPGPGGNEKLFF.

The chain employs TRBV9 and TRBJ2-5, with 12 nucleotides matching TRBD2. The junction had 8 bases not matched to a gene; V was cut back by 0 bases and J by 5 bases. Germline CDR1 SGDLS, CDR2 YYNGEE. There are 17 residues in the CDR3. The CDR3 DNA reads TGTGCCAGCAGCGTAGGCCCTAGCGGGGGGGCCGTGGAGACCCAGTACTTC. It encodes CASSVGPSGGAVETQYF. The variable domain in full, completed from reference TRBV9 and TRBJ2-5, reads DSGVTQTPKHLITATGQRVTLRCSPRSGDLSVYWYQQSLDQGLQFLIQYYNGEERAKGNILERFSAQQFPDLHSELNLSSLELGDSALYFCASSVGPSGGAVETQYFGPGTRLLVL.

The V and J genes are TRBV7-9 and TRBJ1-5; D is ambiguous. The CDR3 runs 12 residues. From germline, CDR1 is SEHNR and CDR2 FQNEAQ (reference sequence). Trimming stripped 5 bases from V and 5 bases from J, with 7 bases between. The CDR3 DNA reads as TGTGCCAGCAGCCTGAGCCATCAGCCCCAGCATTTT. Amino acid sequence: CASSLSHQPQHF.

This clone was counted between two and nine times. V and J are TRBV7-2 and TRBJ2-1; 7 bases map to TRBD2. The CDR3 sequence is 14 residues long. CDR1 is SGHTA and CDR2 is FQGNSA in the germline V gene. V dropped 0 bases and J dropped 4; count of bases not matched to a gene: 0. The CDR3 coding sequence is TGTGCCAGCAGCTTAGCGGGGGGGTACAATGAGCAGTTCTTC. Protein sequence: CASSLAGGYNEQFF.

This chain uses TRBV18 with TRBJ1-1; D not certain. This CDR3 comprises 14 residues. Trimming stripped 2 bases from V and 4 bases from J, with 11 bases between. Germline V gene data show CDR1 as KGHSH and CDR2 as LQKENI. The CDR3 coding sequence is TGTGCCAGCTCACCAGGGCTCCTGAGCACTGAAGCTTTCTTT. Translating it yields CASSPGLLSTEAFF.

The CDR3 here is CASSIVWGDYNSPLHF. The DNA of the CDR3 is TGTGCCAGTAGTATAGTGTGGGGGGATTATAATTCACCCCTCCACTTT. The chain employs TRBV19 and TRBJ1-6, with a possible D match to TRBD1 (5 bases). Germline V gene data show CDR1 as LNHDA and CDR2 as SQIVND (reference sequence). This CDR3 is built from 16 residues. V was cut by 1 base and J by 4 bases, with 11 bases left in between.

In nucleotides, the CDR3 is TGTGCCACCTTTAGCGCCTACACAGATACGCAGTATTTT. Its translation: CATFSAYTDTQYF. This rearrangement joins TRBV12-3 or TRBV12-4 to TRBJ2-3; a weak D match, TRBD2 (5 bases). This CDR3 is 13 amino acids long. Deletions cut 10 bases from V and 2 bases from J, with 13 bases between.

The rearrangement links TRBV4-1 to TRBJ1-1, with D perhaps matching TRBD1 (5 bases). The CDR3 covers 15 residues. V lost 0 bases and J lost 6, with 14 bases in between. CDR1 is MGHRA and CDR2 is YSYEKL in the germline V gene. The chain's CDR3 is CASSQEGGGLPEAFF. Written as DNA, the CDR3 is TGCGCCAGCAGCCAAGAGGGGGGGGGTTTACCTGAAGCTTTCTTT.

This chain uses TRBV7-2 with TRBJ1-2; 11 bases map to TRBD1. Germline CDR1 and CDR2: SGHTA and FQGNSA. There are 15 residues in the CDR3. V shed 5 bases and J 7 bases; nucleotides not matched to a gene: 9. For the CDR3, the DNA is TGTGCCAGCAGCCCCCGGACAGGGGGCGCCTTTGGCTACACCTTC. It encodes CASSPRTGGAFGYTF.

This clone has just one count. The rearrangement joins TRBV27 to TRBJ1-5, with 7 bases that match TRBD1. Per the germline V gene, CDR1 is MNHEY and CDR2 is SMNVEV (reference sequence). The V and J ends lost 8 bases and 6 bases, in that order; junction bases with no gene match: 7. The CDR3 extends over 13 amino acids. The CDR3: CASRQGTGQPQHF. In nucleotides, the CDR3 is TGTGCCAGCCGACAGGGTACGGGTCAGCCCCAGCATTTT.

This rearrangement joins TRBV3-1 (or the pseudogene TRBV3-2) to TRBJ1-1; no clear D gene. CDR1 is LGHDT, CDR2 YNNKEL, per germline (reference sequence). Trimming left V 7 bases short and J 1 base short, with 16 bases between. This CDR3 spans 15 amino acids. CDR3 in DNA: TGTGCCAGCACCTGGATGGAGAGGGAGAACACTGAAGCTTTCTTT. It codes for CASTWMERENTEAFF.